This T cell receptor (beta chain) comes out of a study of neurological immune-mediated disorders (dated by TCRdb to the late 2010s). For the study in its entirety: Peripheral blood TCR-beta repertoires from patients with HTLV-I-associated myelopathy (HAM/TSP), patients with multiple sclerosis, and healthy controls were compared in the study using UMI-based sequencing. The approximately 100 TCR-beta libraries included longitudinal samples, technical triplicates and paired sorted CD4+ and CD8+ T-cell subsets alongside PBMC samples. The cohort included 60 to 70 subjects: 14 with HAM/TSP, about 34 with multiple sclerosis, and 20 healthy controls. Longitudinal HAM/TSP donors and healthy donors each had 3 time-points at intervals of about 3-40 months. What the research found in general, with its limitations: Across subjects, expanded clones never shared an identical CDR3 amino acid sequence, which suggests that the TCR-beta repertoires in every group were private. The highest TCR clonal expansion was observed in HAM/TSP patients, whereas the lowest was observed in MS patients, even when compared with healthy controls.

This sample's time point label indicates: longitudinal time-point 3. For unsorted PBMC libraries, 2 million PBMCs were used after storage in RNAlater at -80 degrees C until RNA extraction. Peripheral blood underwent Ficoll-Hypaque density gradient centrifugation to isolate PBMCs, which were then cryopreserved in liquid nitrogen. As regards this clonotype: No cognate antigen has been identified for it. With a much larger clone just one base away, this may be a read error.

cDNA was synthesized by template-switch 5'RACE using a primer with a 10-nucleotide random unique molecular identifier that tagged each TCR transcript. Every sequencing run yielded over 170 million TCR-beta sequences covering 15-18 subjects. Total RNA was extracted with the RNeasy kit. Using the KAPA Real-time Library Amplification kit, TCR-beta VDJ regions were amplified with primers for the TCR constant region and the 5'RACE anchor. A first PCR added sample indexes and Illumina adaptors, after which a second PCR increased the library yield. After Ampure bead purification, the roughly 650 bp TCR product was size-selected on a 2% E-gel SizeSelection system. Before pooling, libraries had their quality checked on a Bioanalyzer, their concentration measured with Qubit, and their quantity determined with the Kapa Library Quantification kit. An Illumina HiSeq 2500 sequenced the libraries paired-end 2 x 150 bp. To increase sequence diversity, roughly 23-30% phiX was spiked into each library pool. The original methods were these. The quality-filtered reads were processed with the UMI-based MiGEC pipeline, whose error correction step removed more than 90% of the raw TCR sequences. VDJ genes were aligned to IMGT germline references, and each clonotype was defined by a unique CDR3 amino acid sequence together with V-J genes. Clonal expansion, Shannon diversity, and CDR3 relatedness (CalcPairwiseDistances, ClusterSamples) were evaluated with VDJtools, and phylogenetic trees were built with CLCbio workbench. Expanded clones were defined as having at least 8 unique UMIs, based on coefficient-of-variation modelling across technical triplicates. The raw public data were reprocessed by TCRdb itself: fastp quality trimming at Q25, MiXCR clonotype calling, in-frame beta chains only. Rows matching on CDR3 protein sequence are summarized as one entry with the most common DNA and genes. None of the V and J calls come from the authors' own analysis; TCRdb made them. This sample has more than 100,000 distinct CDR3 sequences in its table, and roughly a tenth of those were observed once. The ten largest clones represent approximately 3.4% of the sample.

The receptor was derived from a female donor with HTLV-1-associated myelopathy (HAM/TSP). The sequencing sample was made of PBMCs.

DNA sequence: TGCAGTGGGGTAGTGGCCTTCGCTGGGGAGCAGTACTTC. The encoded protein is CSGVVAFAGEQYF. The rearrangement combines TRBV20-1 with TRBJ2-7, with no confidently assigned D gene. Via the germline V gene (reference sequence), CDR1 is DFQATT and CDR2 SNEGSKA. V is reduced by 7 bases and J by 7 bases, leaving a spacing of 20 bases between them. The CDR3, cysteine through phenylalanine, is 13 amino acids long. Only the CDR3 region is kept as DNA, spanning 39 bases read in frame from base 1.